Below, 3 T cell receptor beta chains from the same sample are listed, as sequenced in a study of T cell responses to AZD1222 COVID-19 vaccine. Profiled with immunoSEQ multiplex PCR; TCRdb holds only in-frame clones, not every one. Here the sample spans 120,000 to 150,000 clones, roughly 91% being singletons. The sequencing used peripheral blood, collected on day 0 of AZD1222 vaccination. Receptors originate from an adult in good health.

The chain employs TRBV5-1 and TRBJ2-7; 12 nucleotides align to TRBD2. CDR1 and CDR2 from the germline V gene are SGHRS and YFSETQ. The length of the CDR3 is 17 residues. V gave up 4 bases and J gave up 0 bases; unmatched junction bases: 8. In DNA, the CDR3 is TGCGCCAGCAGCCATCCCGGGACTAGCGGGTCCTCCTACGAGCAGTACTTC. As protein: CASSHPGTSGSSYEQYF.

This clone has only a few counts. This chain uses TRBV3-1 (or the pseudogene TRBV3-2) with TRBJ2-5, with 11 bases lining up with TRBD1. Looked up from germline, CDR1 is LGHDT and CDR2 is YNNKEL (reference sequence). The CDR3 covers 17 residues. J was trimmed by 7 bases and V by 4 bases; bases with no gene match: 14. CDR3 amino acids: CASSLTPSGTGGGTQYF. In DNA form, the CDR3 reads TGTGCCAGCAGCCTTACTCCCTCCGGGACAGGGGGGGGGACCCAGTACTTC.

V usage is TRBV6-5 and J usage is TRBJ2-1; a weak D match, TRBD2 (6 bases). The ends were cut back, 6 bases at V and 1 base at J, with 16 bases in the middle. The CDR3 is 16 residues long. The germline V gene has CDR1 MNHEY and CDR2 SVGAGI. CDR3 in amino acids: CASSYLGSGSYNEQFF. Here the CDR3 DNA reads TGTGCCAGCAGCTACCTCGGGAGCGGTTCCTACAATGAGCAGTTCTTC.